Below, 23 T cell receptor beta chains from the same sample are listed, as sequenced in a study of blood T cells in healthy people across ages. Using a J-beta primer mix together with a sample-barcoded 5' primer, a second PCR was run for roughly 6 to 12 cycles. TCRdb reprocessed the 5' RACE reads via MiXCR and lists one record per CDR3 protein. The repertoire holds about 970,000 distinct CDR3 sequences, approximately 50% seen once, with 20% to 25% in the top ten. What was sequenced was blood. Receptors originate from a woman in her sixties in good health.

This clonotype was recorded once. The chain uses TRBV27 and TRBJ2-1, with a weak D call TRBD2 (5 bases). V was trimmed by 3 bases and J by 6 bases, leaving 9 bases between them. The CDR3 length is 13 residues. Per the germline V gene, CDR1 is MNHEY and CDR2 is SMNVEV (reference sequence). The CDR3 nucleotides read TGTGCCAGCAGTTTGACTACTCCCAATGAGCAGTTCTTC. Its protein is CASSLTTPNEQFF.

The gene calls are TRBV20-1 and TRBJ2-1, with D perhaps TRBD2 (6 bases). With 5 bases removed from V and 7 bases from J, the gap between germline ends came to 24 bases. Germline CDR1 is DFQATT and CDR2 is SNEGSKA (reference sequence). The CDR3 sequence is 16 residues long. CDR3 sequence reads: CSASKTWLIGGNEQFF. CDR3 DNA sequence: TGCAGTGCTTCGAAGACGTGGCTGATTGGAGGGAATGAGCAGTTCTTC.

A single count supports this clonotype. At one end the junction does not follow the germline gene, possibly because of a read error. V usage is TRBV12-3 or TRBV12-4 and J usage is TRBJ2-3; no firm D call. The CDR3 is made up of 15 amino acids. The CDR3 reads CAGSPPGPSTDTQYF. The CDR3, as DNA: TGTGCCGGCAGTCCCCCTGGACCGAGCACAGATACGCAGTATTTT.

This clonotype has a handful of counts. The V and J genes are TRBV29-1 and TRBJ1-4; 8 positions match TRBD1. After removal of 6 bases from V and 8 bases from J, the junction contained 11 bases not matched to a gene. Per germline, CDR1 SQVTM and CDR2 ANQGSEA. The CDR3 has 14 residues. CDR3 region: CSVSLTGVREKLFF. For the CDR3, the DNA is TGCAGCGTGTCACTGACAGGGGTGCGGGAAAAACTGTTTTTT.

This clonotype was seen a few times. The V and J genes are TRBV9 and TRBJ2-3; D unclear. This CDR3 spans 14 amino acids. The germline gives CDR1 SGDLS, CDR2 YYNGEE. Trimming pared 2 bases from V and 4 bases from J, leaving 11 bases between. The CDR3 sequence: CASSVNGVSDTQYF. In DNA, the CDR3 is TGTGCCAGCAGCGTTAATGGGGTCTCAGATACGCAGTATTTT.

The table lists this clonotype with a few counts. The chain carries TRBV3-1 and TRBJ2-7; 7 bases map to TRBD2. The CDR3 is 15 amino acids. The trim removed 0 bases at V and 6 bases at J, leaving 8 bases unmatched. The germline CDR1 and CDR2 sequences are LGHDT and YNNKEL (reference sequence). CDR3 region: CASSQDFGAGSEQYF. Written as DNA, the CDR3 is TGTGCCAGCAGCCAAGATTTTGGAGCGGGAAGCGAGCAGTACTTC.

This clonotype came up a few times. This sequence joins TRBV28 and TRBJ2-7, with 12 nucleotides matching TRBD2. Germline V lookup: CDR1 MDHEN, CDR2 SYDVKM. CDR3 length: 15 residues. V shed 10 bases, J shed 3 bases, and the junction held 10 bases outside the gene matches. CDR3 protein: CAKRTSGTAFYEQYF. CDR3 in DNA: TGTGCCAAAAGGACTAGCGGGACCGCATTCTACGAGCAGTACTTC.

The CDR3 DNA reads as TGTGCCAGCAGCAAGACAGGGGGCAATTGGAATGGCTACACCTTC. Its translation is CASSKTGGNWNGYTF. The chain is built from TRBV21-1 and TRBJ1-2; the table's D call TRBD1 went unverified against the DNA. TRBV21-1 represents a pseudogene. The CDR3 is made up of 15 amino acids.

The gene calls are TRBV20-1 and TRBJ2-5; D gene ambiguous. CDR1 and CDR2 (germline): DFQATT, SNEGSKA (reference sequence). The V gene lost 2 bases and the J gene lost 11 bases, with 12 bases spanning the gap. The CDR3 is made up of 11 amino acids. The CDR3 coding sequence is TGCAGTGCTAGATATCACAATGAGCAGTACTTC. Translation gives CSARYHNEQYF.

This clonotype was counted once. The rearrangement uses TRBV6-2 or TRBV6-3 and TRBJ1-5, with D perhaps matching TRBD1 (6 bases). V lost 0 bases and J lost 3, with 27 bases in between. The CDR3 spans 21 residues. Germline V gene lookup returns CDR1 MNHEY and CDR2 SVGEGT. CDR3 nucleotides: TGTGCCAGCAGTTACTCGATGTCAGGGGCCGCCGGAAATACGGTCAATCAGCCCCAGCATTTT. It translates to CASSYSMSGAAGNTVNQPQHF.

The chain combines TRBV6-2 or TRBV6-3 with TRBJ2-1; 10 bases fit TRBD2. Trimming at V came to 3 bases and at J to 7 bases, leaving 6 bases not matched to a gene. The CDR3 is made up of 15 amino acids. CDR1 is MNHEY and CDR2 is SVGEGT in the germline V gene. The CDR3 sequence: CASSYWETSGNEQFF. CDR3 nucleotides: TGTGCCAGCAGTTATTGGGAGACTAGCGGGAATGAGCAGTTCTTC.

This clonotype has a handful of counts. This CDR3 reads CATVGAGDTQYF. The CDR3 DNA is TGTGCAACGGTAGGGGCCGGAGATACGCAGTATTTT. The genes are TRBV6-6 and TRBJ2-3; D is perhaps TRBD1 (5 bases). This CDR3 is 12 amino acids long. Germline V CDR1 and CDR2: MNHNY, SVGAGI (reference sequence).

The genes are TRBV27 and TRBJ2-3, with D possibly TRBD1 on 6 matching bases. In germline, CDR1 is MNHEY, CDR2 SMNVEV (reference sequence). V was cut by 3 bases and J by 5 bases, with 9 bases left in between. There are 13 residues in the CDR3. The CDR3 DNA is TGTGCCAGCAGTTTCCAGGGGCAAGATACGCAGTATTTT. Its translation: CASSFQGQDTQYF.

The chain uses TRBV28 and TRBJ2-1; D might be TRBD1 (6 bases). With 4 bases removed from V and 7 bases from J, the gap between germline ends came to 17 bases. CDR1 and CDR2 from the germline V gene are MDHEN and SYDVKM. The CDR3 has 15 residues. The CDR3 loop is CASSSAAGAWNEQFF. The CDR3 nucleotides are TGTGCCAGCAGTTCGGCGGCAGGGGCATGGAATGAGCAGTTCTTC. The full variable domain, in which reference TRBV28 and TRBJ2-1 provide the parts outside the CDR3, is DVKVTQSSRYLVKRTGEKVFLECVQDMDHENMFWYRQDPGLGLRLIYFSYDVKMKEKGDIPEGYSVSREKKERFSLILESASTNQTSMYLCASSSAAGAWNEQFFGPGTRLTVL.

The chain has TRBV13 and TRBJ2-1; D is possibly TRBD1 or TRBD2 (5 bases each). The CDR3 consists of 13 residues. Germline lookup yields CDR1 PRHDT and CDR2 FYEKMQ (reference sequence). V lost 4 bases and J lost 9, with 13 bases in between. CDR3 sequence reads: CASSSTTRGEQFF. The CDR3 DNA reads as TGTGCCAGCAGCTCCACCACTAGGGGTGAGCAGTTCTTC.

The chain is built from TRBV10-3 and TRBJ2-1; D is unclear. Trimming shortened V by 7 bases and J by 8 bases, and 15 bases separated the two germline ends. There are 13 residues in the CDR3. Per germline, CDR1 ENHRY and CDR2 SYGVKD. CDR3 protein: CAIKFTGSDEQFF. CDR3 DNA: TGTGCCATCAAGTTTACCGGATCGGATGAGCAGTTCTTC.

In its sample, this clonotype was seen a few times. The V gene is TRBV10-2, the J gene TRBJ2-7; D not certain. The CDR3 length is 13 residues. The V gene's germline CDR1 is WSHSY and CDR2 SAAADI. V was trimmed by 8 bases and J by 6 bases, leaving 17 bases between them. The CDR3 DNA sequence: TGCGCCAGCCTGCGGACCCCAAACCTCGAGCAGTACTTC. The encoded protein is CASLRTPNLEQYF.

The rearrangement links TRBV27 to TRBJ2-3; TRBD1 matches 12 bases. The V segment lost 3 bases and the J segment 4 bases; nucleotides outside the gene matches: 8. The V gene's germline CDR1 is MNHEY and CDR2 SMNVEV (reference sequence). The CDR3 spans 17 residues. Here the CDR3 DNA reads TGTGCCAGCAGTTTTACGGCCGGGACAGGGGGCTCAGATACGCAGTATTTT. Its protein product is CASSFTAGTGGSDTQYF.

The rearrangement links TRBV27 to TRBJ2-7; a weak D match, TRBD1 (5 bases). The CDR3 loop spans 13 amino acids. Per the germline V gene, CDR1 is MNHEY and CDR2 is SMNVEV (reference sequence). The V gene lost 4 bases and the J gene lost 2 bases, with 9 bases spanning the gap. In nucleotides, the CDR3 is TGTGCCAGCAGTTGGGCCAGGGCCTACGAGCAGTACTTC. Encoded protein: CASSWARAYEQYF.

The sample holds a few counts of this clonotype. The chain uses TRBV10-3 and TRBJ2-7, with 11 bases that match TRBD2. The ends lost 8 bases at V and 5 bases at J; junction bases unmatched: 14. From germline, CDR1 is ENHRY and CDR2 SYGVKD. This CDR3 is built from 16 residues. The CDR3 nucleotides are TGTGCCATCTCCGTTCTAAGAACTAGCGGGAGACACGAGCAGTACTTC. Protein sequence: CAISVLRTSGRHEQYF.

This clonotype came up a few times. The chain uses TRBV7-6 and TRBJ2-5; D remains ambiguous. CDR3 length: 12 amino acids. The V and J ends lost 1 base and 8 bases respectively, with 8 bases between them. Germline CDR1 is SGHVS and CDR2 is FNYEAQ. The CDR3 spells CASSLERRTQYF. DNA of the CDR3: TGTGCCAGCAGCTTAGAAAGGAGAACCCAGTACTTC.

This clonotype was found a few times. CDR3 sequence (DNA): TGCAGCGTTGAAGGGACAGGACCCAAAAACATTCAGTACTTC. Amino acids: CSVEGTGPKNIQYF. The chain employs TRBV29-1 and TRBJ2-4; 7 nucleotides agree with TRBD1. V lost 1 base and J lost 2; bases outside the gene matches: 2. The germline CDR1 and CDR2 sequences are SQVTM and ANQGSEA. The CDR3 covers 14 residues.

The gene calls are TRBV11-2 and TRBJ2-5; D not certain. V was shortened by 5 bases and J by 5 bases, with 21 bases between the two germline ends. The CDR3 loop spans 16 amino acids. From germline, CDR1 is SGHAT and CDR2 FQNNGV. The CDR3 DNA reads TGTGCCAGCAGCCGAGGAAATCGAAGGGTGGAGGAGACCCAGTACTTC. Its protein is CASSRGNRRVEETQYF.